The present T cell receptor (beta chain) was sequenced within a study of T-cell memory formation after mild COVID-19. The CDR3 length is 17 residues. CDR1 is SGHRS and CDR2 is YFSETQ in the germline V gene. Losses at the gene ends were 0 bases for V and 3 bases for J; bases not matched to a gene: 7. Each CDR3 protein gets one entry after TCRdb re-called the 5' RACE reads with MiXCR. The sample holds about 340,000 distinct CDR3 sequences, 15% seen once. The receptor comes from a man between 18 and 29 years old who had mild COVID-19 (a few samples of this study predate the infection). Cell type and time point are not known. Sample: PBMCs or a T cell subset sorted from them (not recorded which). The V call is TRBV5-1, the J call TRBJ2-3; 10 bases agree with TRBD2. The CDR3 DNA reads TGCGCCAGCAGCTTGGGGCGTTATAGCGGGGGGACAGATACGCAGTATTTT. It translates to CASSLGRYSGGTDTQYF.